The sequence of this TCR beta chain was determined in a study of shared clonotypes between healthy human individuals. There are a few counts of this clone. The CDR3 runs 12 residues. The V end was cut by 7 bases, the J end by 2 bases, with 11 bases between. Per germline, CDR1 SQVTM and CDR2 ANQGSEA. Repertoires were generated with immunoSEQ multiplex PCR, while TCRdb's copy carries only in-frame clones and drops some. This sample carries 2 million to 2.5 million clones, roughly 96% of them seen once, and the ten largest clones take approximately 0.13%. The TCR comes from a young man in good health. The material sequenced was naive CD4+ T cells sorted from blood. The subset denotes: CD45RA+ positively selected. The chain links TRBV29-1 to TRBJ1-2, with D uncertain. CDR3 amino acids: CSAAGSNYGYTF. CDR3 bases: TGCAGCGCAGCCGGGTCCAACTATGGCTACACCTTC.